This TCR beta chain was captured in a study of blood T cells in healthy people across ages. Primers used in a second PCR of roughly 6 to 11 cycles were a sample-barcoded 5' primer and a J-beta primer mix. MiXCR, applied by TCRdb to the 5' RACE reads, yields one record per CDR3 protein. The repertoire includes 1.2 million to 1.5 million distinct CDR3 sequences, roughly 59% of them detected once, and 6.5% to 8% sits in the top ten. Germline loops: CDR1 MGHDK, CDR2 SYGVNS. V lost 2 bases to trimming and J lost 7 bases; unmatched junction nucleotides: 9. CDR3 length: 15 residues. The source is a man younger than 35 in good health. The V and J genes are TRBV25-1 and TRBJ2-3, with 7 bases lining up with TRBD1. The sequencing input was blood. In nucleotides, the CDR3 is TGTGCCAGCAGTGAAATGGGGACAGCGCCAAATACGCAGTATTTT. It translates to CASSEMGTAPNTQYF.